This T cell receptor (beta chain) was sequenced in a study of blood T cell repertoires in COVID-19 (dated by TCRdb to about 2020). Background for the entire study: Samples covering the acute and convalescent phases of COVID-19 were provided by collaborators in the United States, Italy and Spain. The material from the prospective study consisted of cDNA or gDNA derived from T cells, B-cell-depleted T cells, or PBMCs. A de-identified subject ID, COVID-19 status, age in years and sex were almost always included in the sample metadata. Subjects who had been exposed to COVID-19, were actively infected with it, or had recovered from it provided the deeply sampled blood TCRbeta repertoires that made up the dataset. HLA class I and class II types, where available, came from metadata supplied by the sample provider rather than from assay-based typing. The repertoires were released in a freely available public database intended as a resource for research on the immune response to SARS-CoV-2. The samples were drawn from two sources: the first 160 participants of the ongoing ImmuneRACE study, and 1,000 to 1,500 subjects contributed by 6 global collaborators.

Participants in the prospective study were aged roughly 18 to 90 years, lived in 20 to 30 United States geographic areas, and enrolled through a virtual design. In the prospective study, cohorts were assigned on the basis of participant-reported clinical history obtained from a screening survey and a study questionnaire. Recovered participants in ImmuneRACE Cohort 3 were defined by two consecutive negative NP/OP PCR tests, clearance by a healthcare professional, or resolution of symptoms. In the prospective study, whole blood, serum and a nasopharyngeal or oropharyngeal swab were collected from each participant by mobile phlebotomists. Prospective study participants could optionally give additional blood draws and questionnaires over a roughly 2-month period. Before DNA extraction, blood samples from the prospective study were shipped at room temperature or frozen. From the germline V gene (reference sequence), CDR1 is LGHDT and CDR2 is YNNKEL. Reading from cysteine to phenylalanine, the CDR3 counts 18 amino acids. Only the CDR3 region is kept as DNA, spanning 54 bases read in frame from base 1. V and J are trimmed by 1 base and 2 bases, and the gene matches miss 9 bases of the junction.

Broader findings and caveats from the paper: The amount of clinical and demographic metadata varied by source and participant and was provided uncurated.

With regard to this clone: The clone's antigen remains unknown. Base qualities are not provided; no much larger clone lies one nucleotide away.

TCRbeta CDR3 regions were amplified from genomic DNA by means of the immunoSEQ Assay, a bias-controlled multiplex PCR. For the original study's pipeline: Within the assay, amplification of reference gene primers was used to estimate how many nucleated cells each sample contained. To quantify the absolute abundance of each unique TCRbeta CDR3 rearrangement, sequence reads were collapsed and filtered. Productive Simpson clonality was computed per sample as the square root of Simpson's diversity index over productive rearrangements. TCRdb carries this immuneACCESS record with in-frame sequences only. Its versions omit some clonotypes, under half of them owing to an unresolved V gene in the studies checked, with the rest unexplained. Clonal size and the V and J genes are those of that table, whereas D and trimming came from the DNA. For this sample there are a few hundred thousand clones; less than 90% appear just once. The top ten clones comprise 6.8% of the sample.

The sequence joins TRBV3-1 (or the pseudogene TRBV3-2) to TRBJ2-1, with 9 bases matching TRBD2. This TCR came from a woman between 40 and 50 years old who had recovered from COVID-19. The sample consisted of PBMCs or T cells enriched from blood (not recorded which). The CDR3 here reads CASSQGYLTSGPYNEQFF. The nucleotide sequence reads TGTGCCAGCAGCCAAGGATATTTGACTAGCGGACCCTACAATGAGCAGTTCTTC.